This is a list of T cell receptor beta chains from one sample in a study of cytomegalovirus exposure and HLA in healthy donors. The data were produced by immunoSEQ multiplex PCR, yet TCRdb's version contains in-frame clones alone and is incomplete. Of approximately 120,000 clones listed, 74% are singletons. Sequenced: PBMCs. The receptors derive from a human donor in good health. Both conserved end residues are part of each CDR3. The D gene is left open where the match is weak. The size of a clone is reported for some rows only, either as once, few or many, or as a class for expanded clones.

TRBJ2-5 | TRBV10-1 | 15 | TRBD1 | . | CASSEGQGRRETQYF | TGCGCCAGCAGTGAGGGACAGGGAAGGCGGGAGACCCAGTACTTC
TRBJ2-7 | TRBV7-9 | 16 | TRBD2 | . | CASSFYPGTSEHEQYF | TGTGCCAGCAGCTTCTACCCCGGGACTAGTGAGCACGAGCAGTACTTC
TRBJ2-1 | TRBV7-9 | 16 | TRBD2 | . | CASSSPSGRSTNEQFF | TGTGCCAGCAGCTCTCCTAGCGGGAGATCAACCAATGAGCAGTTCTTC
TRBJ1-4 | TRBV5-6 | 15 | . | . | CASRPAGEGNEKLFF | TGTGCCAGCAGACCCGCAGGGGAGGGGAATGAAAAACTGTTTTTT
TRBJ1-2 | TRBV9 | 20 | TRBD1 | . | CASSVAGGWTGAGMGYGYTF | TGTGCCAGCAGCGTAGCCGGGGGGTGGACAGGGGCTGGAATGGGCTATGGCTACACCTTC
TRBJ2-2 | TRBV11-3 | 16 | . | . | CASSLALAGATGELFF | TGTGCCAGCAGCTTAGCTTTGGCTGGGGCAACCGGGGAGCTGTTTTTT
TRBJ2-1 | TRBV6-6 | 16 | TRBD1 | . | CASSPYGTGNDNEQFF | TGTGCCAGCAGCCCGTACGGGACAGGGAATGACAATGAGCAGTTCTTC
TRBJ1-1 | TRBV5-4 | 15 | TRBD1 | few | CASSVGQWGNTEAFF | TGTGCCAGCAGCGTGGGACAGTGGGGGAACACTGAAGCTTTCTTT
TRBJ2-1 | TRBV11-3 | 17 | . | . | CASSLAGWAGADNEQFF | TGTGCCAGCAGCTTAGCGGGGTGGGCAGGGGCAGACAATGAGCAGTTCTTC
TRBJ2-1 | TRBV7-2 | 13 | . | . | CASSFVTRDEQFF | TGTGCCAGCAGCTTCGTAACGAGGGATGAGCAGTTCTTC
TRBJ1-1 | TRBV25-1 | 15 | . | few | CASRGQFPENTEAFF | TGTGCCAGCAGGGGGCAGTTCCCGGAGAACACTGAAGCTTTCTTT
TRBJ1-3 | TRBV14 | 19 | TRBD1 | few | CASSFSPGQGVYSGNTIYF | TGTGCCAGCAGTTTCTCCCCGGGACAGGGGGTTTACTCTGGAAACACCATATATTTT
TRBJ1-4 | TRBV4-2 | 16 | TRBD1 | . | CASSRIHRGIYEKLFF | TGTGCCAGCAGTCGAATCCACAGGGGAATCTATGAAAAACTGTTTTTT
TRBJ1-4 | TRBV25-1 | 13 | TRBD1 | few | CASTGQGFEKLFF | TGTGCCAGCACGGGACAGGGGTTTGAAAAACTGTTTTTT
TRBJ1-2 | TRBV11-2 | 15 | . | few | CASSSYREKGYGYTF | TGTGCCAGCAGCTCATACAGGGAAAAGGGCTATGGCTACACCTTC
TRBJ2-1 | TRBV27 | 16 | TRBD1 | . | CASGGQSTGGYDEQFF | TGTGCCAGCGGGGGTCAATCGACAGGGGGATACGATGAGCAGTTCTTC
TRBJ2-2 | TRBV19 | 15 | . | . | CASSILQGIPGELFF | TGTGCCAGTAGTATACTGCAGGGAATCCCCGGGGAGCTGTTTTTT
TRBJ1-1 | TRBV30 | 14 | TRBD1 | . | CAWDSGTGFTEAFF | TGTGCCTGGGACTCCGGGACAGGGTTTACTGAAGCTTTCTTT
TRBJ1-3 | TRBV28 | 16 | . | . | CASAGVRAYSGNTIYF | TGTGCCAGCGCTGGTGTGAGGGCCTACTCTGGAAACACCATATATTTT
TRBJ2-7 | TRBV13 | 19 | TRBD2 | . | CASSLRGPGLAAPRCEQYF | TGTGCCAGCAGCTTAAGGGGGCCGGGACTAGCAGCCCCACGTTGCGAGCAGTACTTC
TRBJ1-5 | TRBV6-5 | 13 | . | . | CASSIRDNQPQHF | TGTGCCAGCAGTATCAGGGACAATCAGCCCCAGCATTTT
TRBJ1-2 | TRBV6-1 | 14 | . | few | CASSEAGADYGYTF | TGTGCCAGCAGTGAAGCAGGGGCAGATTATGGCTACACCTTC